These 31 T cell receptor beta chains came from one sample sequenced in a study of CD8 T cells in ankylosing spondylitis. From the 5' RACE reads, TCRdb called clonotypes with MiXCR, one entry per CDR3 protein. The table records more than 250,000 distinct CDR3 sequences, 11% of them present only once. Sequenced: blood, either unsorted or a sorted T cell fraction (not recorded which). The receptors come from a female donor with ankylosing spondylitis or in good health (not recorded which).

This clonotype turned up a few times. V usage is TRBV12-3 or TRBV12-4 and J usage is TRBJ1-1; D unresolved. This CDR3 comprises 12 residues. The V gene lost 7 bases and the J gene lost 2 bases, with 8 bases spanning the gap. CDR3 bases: TGTGCCAGCACCCAAAGCAACACTGAAGCTTTCTTT. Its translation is CASTQSNTEAFF.

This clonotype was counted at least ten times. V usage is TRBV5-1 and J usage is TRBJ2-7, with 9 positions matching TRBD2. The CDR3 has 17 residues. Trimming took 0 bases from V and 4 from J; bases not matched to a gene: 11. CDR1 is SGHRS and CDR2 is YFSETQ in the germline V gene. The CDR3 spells CASSLVLLAGPHYEQYF. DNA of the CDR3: TGCGCCAGCAGCTTGGTTTTGCTAGCGGGACCTCATTACGAGCAGTACTTC. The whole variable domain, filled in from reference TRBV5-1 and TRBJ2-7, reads KAGVTQTPRYLIKTRGQQVTLSCSPISGHRSVSWYQQTPGQGLQFLFEYFSETQRNKGNFPGRFSGRQFSNSRSEMNVSTLELGDSALYLCASSLVLLAGPHYEQYFGPGTRLTVT.

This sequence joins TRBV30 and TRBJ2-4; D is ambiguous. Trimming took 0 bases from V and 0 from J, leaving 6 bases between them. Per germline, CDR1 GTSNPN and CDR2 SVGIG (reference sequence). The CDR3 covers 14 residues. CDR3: CAWSVSLAKNIQYF. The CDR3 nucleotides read TGTGCCTGGAGTGTGTCTCTAGCCAAAAACATTCAGTACTTC.

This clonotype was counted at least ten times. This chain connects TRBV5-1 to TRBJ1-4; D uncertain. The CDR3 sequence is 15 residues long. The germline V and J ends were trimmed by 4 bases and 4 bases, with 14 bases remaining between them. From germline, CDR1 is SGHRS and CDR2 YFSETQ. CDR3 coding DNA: TGCGCCAGCAGCGAACAAACCGGTTTTAATGAAAAACTGTTTTTT. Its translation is CASSEQTGFNEKLFF.

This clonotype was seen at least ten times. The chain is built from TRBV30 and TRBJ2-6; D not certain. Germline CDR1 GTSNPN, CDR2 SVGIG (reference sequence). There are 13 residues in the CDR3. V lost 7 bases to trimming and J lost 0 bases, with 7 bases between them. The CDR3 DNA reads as TGTGCCTTCCGGTCCTCTGGGGCCAACGTCCTGACTTTC. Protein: CAFRSSGANVLTF.

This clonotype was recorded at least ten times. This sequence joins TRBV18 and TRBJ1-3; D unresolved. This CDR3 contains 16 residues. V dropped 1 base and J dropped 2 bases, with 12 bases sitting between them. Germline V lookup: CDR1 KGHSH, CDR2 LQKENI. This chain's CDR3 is CASSPLYGKPGNTIYF. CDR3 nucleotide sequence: TGTGCCAGCTCACCACTGTATGGCAAACCTGGAAACACCATATATTTT.

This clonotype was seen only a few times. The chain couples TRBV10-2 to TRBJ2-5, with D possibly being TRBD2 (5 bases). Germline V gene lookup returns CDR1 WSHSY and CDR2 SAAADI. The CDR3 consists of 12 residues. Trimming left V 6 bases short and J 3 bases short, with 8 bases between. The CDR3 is CASRGLEETQYF. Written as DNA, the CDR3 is TGCGCCAGCAGAGGACTGGAAGAGACCCAGTACTTC.

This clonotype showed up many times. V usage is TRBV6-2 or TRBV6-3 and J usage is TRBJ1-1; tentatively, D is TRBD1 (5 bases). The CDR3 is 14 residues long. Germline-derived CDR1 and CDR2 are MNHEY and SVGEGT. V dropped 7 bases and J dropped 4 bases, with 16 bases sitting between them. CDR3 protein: CASNQGLWGTEAFF. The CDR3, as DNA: TGTGCCAGCAATCAGGGTTTGTGGGGCACTGAAGCTTTCTTT.

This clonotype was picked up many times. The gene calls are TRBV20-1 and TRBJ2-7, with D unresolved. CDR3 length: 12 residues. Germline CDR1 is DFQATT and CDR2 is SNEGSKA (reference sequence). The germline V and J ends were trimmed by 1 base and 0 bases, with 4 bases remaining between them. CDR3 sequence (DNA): TGCAGTGCTAGAGGCACCTCCTACGAGCAGTACTTC. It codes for CSARGTSYEQYF.

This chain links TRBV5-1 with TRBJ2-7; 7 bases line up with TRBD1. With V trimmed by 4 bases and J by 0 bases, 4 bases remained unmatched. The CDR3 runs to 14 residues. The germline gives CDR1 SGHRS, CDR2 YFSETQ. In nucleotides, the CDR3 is TGCGCCAGCAGCGCGACAGGGAGCTCCTACGAGCAGTACTTC. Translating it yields CASSATGSSYEQYF. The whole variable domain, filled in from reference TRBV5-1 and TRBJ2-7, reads KAGVTQTPRYLIKTRGQQVTLSCSPISGHRSVSWYQQTPGQGLQFLFEYFSETQRNKGNFPGRFSGRQFSNSRSEMNVSTLELGDSALYLCASSATGSSYEQYFGPGTRLTVT.

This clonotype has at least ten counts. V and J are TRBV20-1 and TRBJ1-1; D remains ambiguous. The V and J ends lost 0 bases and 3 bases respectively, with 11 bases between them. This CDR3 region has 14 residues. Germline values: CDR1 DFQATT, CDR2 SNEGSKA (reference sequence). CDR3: CSARDRMGYTEAFF. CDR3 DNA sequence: TGCAGTGCTAGAGATCGGATGGGTTACACTGAAGCTTTCTTT.

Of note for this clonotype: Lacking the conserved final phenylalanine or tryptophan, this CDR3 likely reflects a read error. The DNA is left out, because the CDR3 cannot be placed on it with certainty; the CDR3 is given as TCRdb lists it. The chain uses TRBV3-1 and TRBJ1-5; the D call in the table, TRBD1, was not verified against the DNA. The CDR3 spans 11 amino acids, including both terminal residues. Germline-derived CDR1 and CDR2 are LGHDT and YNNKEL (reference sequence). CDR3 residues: CASSQARSGER.

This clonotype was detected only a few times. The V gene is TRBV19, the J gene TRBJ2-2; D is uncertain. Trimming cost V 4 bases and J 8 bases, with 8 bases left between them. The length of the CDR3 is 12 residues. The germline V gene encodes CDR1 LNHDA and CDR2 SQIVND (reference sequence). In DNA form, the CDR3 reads TGTGCCAGTAGTACCCCCCCAGGGGAGCTGTTTTTT. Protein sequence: CASSTPPGELFF.

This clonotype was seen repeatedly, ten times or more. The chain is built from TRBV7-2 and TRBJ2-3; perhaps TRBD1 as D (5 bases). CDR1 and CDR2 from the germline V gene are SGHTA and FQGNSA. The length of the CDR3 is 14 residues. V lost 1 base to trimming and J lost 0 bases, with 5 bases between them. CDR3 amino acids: CASSLDRSTDTQYF. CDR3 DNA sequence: TGTGCCAGCAGCTTAGACAGGAGCACAGATACGCAGTATTTT.

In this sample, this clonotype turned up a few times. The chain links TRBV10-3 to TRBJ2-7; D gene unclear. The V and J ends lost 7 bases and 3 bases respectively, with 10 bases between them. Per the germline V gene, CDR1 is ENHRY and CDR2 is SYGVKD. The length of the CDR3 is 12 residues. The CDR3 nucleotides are TGTGCCATCAAGGGTATGAGCTACGAGCAGTACTTC. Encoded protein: CAIKGMSYEQYF.

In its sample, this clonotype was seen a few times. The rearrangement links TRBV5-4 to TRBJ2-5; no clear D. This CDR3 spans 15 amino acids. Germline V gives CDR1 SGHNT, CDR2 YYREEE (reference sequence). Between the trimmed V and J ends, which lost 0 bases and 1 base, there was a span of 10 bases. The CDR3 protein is CASSLDGAGQETQYF. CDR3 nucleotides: TGTGCCAGCAGCTTGGACGGAGCTGGCCAAGAGACCCAGTACTTC.

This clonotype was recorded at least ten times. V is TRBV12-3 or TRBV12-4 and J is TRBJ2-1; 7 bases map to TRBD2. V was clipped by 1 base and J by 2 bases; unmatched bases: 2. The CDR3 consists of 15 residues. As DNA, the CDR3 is TGTGCCAGCAGTTTAGGGGGGGGGGCCTACAATGAGCAGTTCTTC. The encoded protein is CASSLGGGAYNEQFF.

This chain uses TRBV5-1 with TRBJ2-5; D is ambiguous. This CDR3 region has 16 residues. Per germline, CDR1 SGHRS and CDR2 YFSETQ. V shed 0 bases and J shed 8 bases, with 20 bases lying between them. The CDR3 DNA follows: TGCGCCAGCAGCTTGGATGGGTTCGGGCGCCGAGACACCCAGTACTTC. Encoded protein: CASSLDGFGRRDTQYF.

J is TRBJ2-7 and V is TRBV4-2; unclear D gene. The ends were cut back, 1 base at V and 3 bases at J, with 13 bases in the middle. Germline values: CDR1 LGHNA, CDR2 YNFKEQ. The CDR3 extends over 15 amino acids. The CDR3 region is CASSQGVDSFYEQYF. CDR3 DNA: TGTGCCAGCAGCCAAGGTGTCGATTCGTTCTACGAGCAGTACTTC.

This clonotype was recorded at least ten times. The CDR3 sequence is CSARDRLGGPLFTF. CDR3 DNA: TGCAGTGCTAGAGATCGCTTAGGAGGGCCGCTTTTCACCTTC. The chain links TRBV20-1 to TRBJ1-2; D is undetermined. The CDR3 sequence is 14 residues long. From germline, CDR1 is DFQATT and CDR2 SNEGSKA (reference sequence). V dropped 0 bases and J dropped 13 bases, with 21 bases sitting between them.

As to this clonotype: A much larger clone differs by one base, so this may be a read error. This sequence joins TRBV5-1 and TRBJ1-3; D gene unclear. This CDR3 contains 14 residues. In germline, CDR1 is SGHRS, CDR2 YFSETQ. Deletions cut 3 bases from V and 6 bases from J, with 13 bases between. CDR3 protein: CASSSRYNPNTIYF. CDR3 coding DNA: TGCGCCAGCAGCTCTCGGTACAACCCAAACACCATATATTTT.

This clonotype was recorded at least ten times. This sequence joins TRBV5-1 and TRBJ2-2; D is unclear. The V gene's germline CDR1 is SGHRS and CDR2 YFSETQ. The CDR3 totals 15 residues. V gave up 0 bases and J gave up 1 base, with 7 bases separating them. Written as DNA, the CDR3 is TGCGCCAGCAGCTTGGCGGCAGGGAACACCGGGGAGCTGTTTTTT. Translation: CASSLAAGNTGELFF.

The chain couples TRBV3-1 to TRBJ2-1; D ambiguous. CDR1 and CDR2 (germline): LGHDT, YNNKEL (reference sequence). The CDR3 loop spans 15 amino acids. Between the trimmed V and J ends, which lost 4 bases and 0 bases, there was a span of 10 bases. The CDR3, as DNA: TGTGCCAGCAGCCCTTTTACCAGCTCCTACAATGAGCAGTTCTTC. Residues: CASSPFTSSYNEQFF.

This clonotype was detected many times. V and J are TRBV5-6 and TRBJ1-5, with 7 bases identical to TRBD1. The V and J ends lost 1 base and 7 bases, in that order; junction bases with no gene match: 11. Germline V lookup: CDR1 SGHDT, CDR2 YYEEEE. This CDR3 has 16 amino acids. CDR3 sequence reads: CASSLSPGGVGQPQHF. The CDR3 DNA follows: TGTGCCAGCAGCTTGTCCCCAGGGGGGGTAGGGCAGCCCCAGCATTTT.

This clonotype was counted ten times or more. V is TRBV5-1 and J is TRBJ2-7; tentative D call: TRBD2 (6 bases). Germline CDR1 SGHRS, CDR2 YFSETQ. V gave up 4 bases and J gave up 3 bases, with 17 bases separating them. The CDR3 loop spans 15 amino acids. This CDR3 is CASSIVSGTRYEQYF. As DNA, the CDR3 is TGCGCCAGCAGCATCGTTAGCGGCACTCGCTACGAGCAGTACTTC.

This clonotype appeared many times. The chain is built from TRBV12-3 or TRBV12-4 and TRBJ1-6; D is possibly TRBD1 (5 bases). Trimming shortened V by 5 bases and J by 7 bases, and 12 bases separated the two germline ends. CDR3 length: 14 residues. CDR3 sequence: CASSGTGGNSPLHF. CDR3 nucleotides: TGTGCCAGCAGTGGGACGGGCGGAAATTCACCCCTCCACTTT.

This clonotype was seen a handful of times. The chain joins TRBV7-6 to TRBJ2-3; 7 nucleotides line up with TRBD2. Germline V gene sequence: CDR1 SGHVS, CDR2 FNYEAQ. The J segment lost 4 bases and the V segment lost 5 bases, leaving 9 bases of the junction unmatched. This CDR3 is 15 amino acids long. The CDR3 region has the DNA TGTGCCAGCAGCATAACCGCGGGAGACGCAGATACGCAGTATTTT. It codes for CASSITAGDADTQYF.

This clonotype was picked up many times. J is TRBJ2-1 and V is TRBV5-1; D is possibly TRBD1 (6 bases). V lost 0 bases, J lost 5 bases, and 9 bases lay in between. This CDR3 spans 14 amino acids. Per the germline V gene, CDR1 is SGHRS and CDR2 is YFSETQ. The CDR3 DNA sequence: TGCGCCAGCAGCTTGGGACAGGAAAACAATGAGCAGTTCTTC. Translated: CASSLGQENNEQFF.

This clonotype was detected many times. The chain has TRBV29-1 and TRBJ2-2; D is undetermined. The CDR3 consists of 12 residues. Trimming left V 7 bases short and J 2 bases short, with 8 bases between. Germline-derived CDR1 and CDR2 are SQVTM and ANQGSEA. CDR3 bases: TGCAGCGGAGAAGATAACACCGGGGAGCTGTTTTTT. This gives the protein CSGEDNTGELFF.

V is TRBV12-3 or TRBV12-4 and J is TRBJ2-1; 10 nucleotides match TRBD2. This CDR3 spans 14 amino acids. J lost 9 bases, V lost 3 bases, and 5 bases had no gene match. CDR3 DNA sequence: TGTGCCAGCAGTTTGCTCAGCGGGGGGGGTGAGCAGTTCTTC. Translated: CASSLLSGGGEQFF.

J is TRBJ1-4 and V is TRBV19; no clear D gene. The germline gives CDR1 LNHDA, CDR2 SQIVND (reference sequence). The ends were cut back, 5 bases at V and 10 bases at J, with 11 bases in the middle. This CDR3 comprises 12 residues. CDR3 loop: CASSPVVGKLFF. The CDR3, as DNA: TGTGCCAGTAGTCCGGTAGTTGGAAAACTGTTTTTT.